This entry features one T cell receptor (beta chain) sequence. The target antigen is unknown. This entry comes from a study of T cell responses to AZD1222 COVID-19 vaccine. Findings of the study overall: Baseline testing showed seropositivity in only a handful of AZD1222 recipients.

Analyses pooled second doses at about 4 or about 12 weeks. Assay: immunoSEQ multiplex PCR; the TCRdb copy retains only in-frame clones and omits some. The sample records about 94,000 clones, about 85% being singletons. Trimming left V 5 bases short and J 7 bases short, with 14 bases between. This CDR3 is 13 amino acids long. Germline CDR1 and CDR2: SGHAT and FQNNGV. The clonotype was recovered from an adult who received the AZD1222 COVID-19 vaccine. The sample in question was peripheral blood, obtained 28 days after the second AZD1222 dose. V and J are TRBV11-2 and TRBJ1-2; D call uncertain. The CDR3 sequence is CASSPQRNSGYTF. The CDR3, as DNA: TGTGCCAGCAGCCCCCAACGCAATTCTGGCTACACCTTC. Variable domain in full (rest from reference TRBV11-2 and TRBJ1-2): EAGVAQSPRYKIIEKRQSVAFWCNPISGHATLYWYQQILGQGPKLLIQFQNNGVVDDSQLPKDRFSAERLKGVDSTLKIQPAKLEDSAVYLCASSPQRNSGYTFGSGTRLTVV.